The entry below describes one TCR beta chain. The target of this receptor is not known. One base away there is no much larger clone; base qualities are not given. This sample is drawn from a study of T-cell memory formation after mild COVID-19 (dated by TCRdb to 2020 to 2022). Regarding the research as a whole: TCR sequence clusters from the two donors were found to be largely donor specific. T-cell clones expanding and contracting after mild COVID-19 in two donors were tracked by longitudinal TCRalpha and TCRbeta repertoire sequencing. Two young, previously healthy adult volunteers made up the cohort, one male and one female. The paper's findings and limits, for the study overall: Some responding clones were detected in pre-infection memory, which suggested that pre-existing cross-reactive memory T cells had joined the SARS-CoV-2 response. The study covered only a couple of mild cases, and larger cohorts including severe cases with pre-infection samples were considered necessary. The second-wave clones that peaked on day 37 were not confirmed to be SARS-CoV-2 specific. Contracting CD4+ clones turned up mainly in the CM and EM memory subsets, whereas EMRA was where CD8+ clones were enriched. From day 15 to 85, contracting clones showed balanced CD4/CD8 phenotypes, whereas a second wave of clones that expanded from day 15 to 37 leaned towards CD4+.

PBMCs were isolated by Ficoll-Paque density gradient centrifugation. Between the V and J ends, shortened by 1 base and 7 bases respectively, the junction contains 19 bases. The germline V gene encodes CDR1 SEHNR and CDR2 FQNEAQ (reference sequence). The CDR3 spans 16 residues, from the cysteine through the phenylalanine. The kept DNA is CDR3 alone, 48 bases in frame from the first base. Sequencing was performed on an Illumina NovaSeq 6000. Using 5'RACE with constant-segment primers, TCRalpha and TCRbeta cDNA libraries were constructed, with sample barcodes and unique molecular identifiers added in the process. RNA was extracted from every sample with Trizol reagent. Libraries were amplified in two PCR steps, with a second sample barcode and Illumina TruSeq adapters added in the second step. Sequencing of libraries was performed on an Illumina NovaSeq with 2 x 150 bp paired-end reads. From the authors' description of their analysis: With migec v1.2.7, reads were demultiplexed and then collapsed into UMI-guided consensus sequences. With mixcr v2.1.11, UMI consensuses were aligned to TRA and TRB V and J templates and assembled into clonotypes. Clonotypes were classified as expanded or contracted when called significant by both edgeR and NoisET, with noise models trained on biological replicates. For edgeR calls, a false discovery rate-adjusted p below 0.01 and a log2 fold-change threshold of 1 were applied. As an exploratory analysis of dynamics, PCA with hierarchical clustering was applied to max-normalized trajectories of the 1000 most abundant clonotypes. The CD4 or CD8 phenotype of responding clones was assigned using the separately sequenced CD4+ and CD8+ repertoires. The public reads were run again by TCRdb, first through fastp at Q25 and then through MiXCR, and only productive beta chains were kept. Each CDR3 protein gets just one entry, which takes the most common genes and DNA from the rows behind it. TCRdb's processing, not the study's, gives the V and J calls here. A total of hundreds of thousands of distinct CDR3 sequences appear in this sample, 15% of them only once. Clones ranked in the top ten supply 2% to 2.5% of the sample.

Sequenced material: PBMCs or a T cell subset sorted from them (not recorded which). The chain is made from TRBV7-9 and TRBJ1-2; the D gene is possibly TRBD1, with 5 bases matching. The TCR was taken from an adult woman who had mild COVID-19 (a few samples of this study predate the infection). The sample titles of this study are shuffled in the database, so cell type and time point are left out; the donor was told from shared clones. This receptor carries the CDR3 CASSLVVGTGRSGYTF. The bases are TGTGCCAGCAGCTTAGTTGTGGGGACGGGACGGTCTGGCTACACCTTC.